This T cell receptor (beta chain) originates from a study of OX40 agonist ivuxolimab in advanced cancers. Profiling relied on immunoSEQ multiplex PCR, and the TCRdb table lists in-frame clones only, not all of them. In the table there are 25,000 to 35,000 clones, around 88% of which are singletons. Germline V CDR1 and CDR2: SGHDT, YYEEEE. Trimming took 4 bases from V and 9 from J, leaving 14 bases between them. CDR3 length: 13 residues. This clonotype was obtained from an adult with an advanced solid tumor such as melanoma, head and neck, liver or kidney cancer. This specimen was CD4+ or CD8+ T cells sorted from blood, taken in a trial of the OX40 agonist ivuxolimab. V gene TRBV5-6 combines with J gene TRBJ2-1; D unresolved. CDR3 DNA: TGTGCCAGCAGCCCGACGGAGCTAGGTGAGCAGTTCTTC. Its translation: CASSPTELGEQFF.